The T cell receptor beta chain under discussion was sequenced for a study of blood T cell repertoires in COVID-19. Whole-study context: COVID-19 samples from acute and convalescent phases originated in the United States, Italy and Spain. PBMCs, B-cell-depleted T cells, or T cells provided the cDNA or gDNA that made up the material.

Authors' analysis steps: Amplification of reference gene primers was used by the study to estimate nucleated cell counts. Here immunoSEQ multiplex PCR was the method, and the copy in TCRdb shows in-frame clones only, minus some. The DNA gave D and trimming, while V, J and clone size come from that table. The profile shows about 200,000 clones, around nine tenths of them singletons. CDR3 length: 15 residues. The germline V and J ends were trimmed by 5 bases and 4 bases, with 17 bases remaining between them. Per the germline V gene, CDR1 is ENHRY and CDR2 is SYGVKD. This sequence originates from a man aged 55 to 69 who had recovered from COVID-19. Input material: peripheral blood. The J gene is TRBJ1-2, the V gene TRBV10-3, with D uncertain. The DNA of the CDR3 is TGTGCCATCAGTTCCCGAGAGGGTCTGGGCTATGGCTACACCTTC. Amino acid sequence: CAISSREGLGYGYTF.